Presented here are 10 T cell receptor beta chains from one specimen sequenced in a study of cytomegalovirus exposure and HLA in healthy donors. It was with 60 Vbeta and 13 Jbeta primers that the PCR ran. TCRdb keeps only in-frame clones here, not all; method: immunoSEQ multiplex PCR. Here the sample spans around 210,000 clones, about three quarters being singletons. What was sequenced was PBMCs. These receptors all come from a boy between 10 and 17 years old in good health and CMV-seronegative.

The chain employs TRBV19 and TRBJ1-5; D unresolved. From germline, CDR1 is LNHDA and CDR2 SQIVND (reference sequence). This CDR3 spans 12 amino acids. V was clipped by 3 bases and J by 3 bases, with 3 bases between them. CDR3 sequence reads: CASSILNQPQHF. The CDR3 region has the DNA TGTGCCAGTAGTATCCTCAATCAGCCCCAGCATTTT.

There are a few counts of this clone. The gene calls are TRBV5-6 and TRBJ2-1; 10 bases agree with TRBD2. This CDR3 is built from 17 residues. J gave up 0 bases and V 3 bases, and 6 bases lay outside the gene matches. The germline V gene has CDR1 SGHDT and CDR2 YYEEEE. The CDR3 here is CASSSSGGSTSYNEQFF. The CDR3 DNA is TGTGCCAGCAGCTCTAGCGGGGGCTCGACCTCCTACAATGAGCAGTTCTTC. Together with reference TRBV5-6 and TRBJ2-1, the CDR3 gives the full variable domain: DAGVTQSPTHLIKTRGQQVTLRCSPKSGHDTVSWYQQALGQGPQFIFQYYEEEERQRGNFPDRFSGHQFPNYSSELNVNALLLGDSALYLCASSSSGGSTSYNEQFFGPGTRLTVL.

This chain links TRBV19 with TRBJ1-1; D is ambiguous. The germline V gene encodes CDR1 LNHDA and CDR2 SQIVND (reference sequence). CDR3 length: 19 residues. With 5 bases removed from V and 2 bases from J, the gap between germline ends came to 27 bases. The CDR3, as DNA: TGTGCCAGTAGTCCCGCCCGCAGGACCCGCCCGCGGGGAAACACTGAAGCTTTCTTT. Translating gives CASSPARRTRPRGNTEAFF.

About this clone: The identical CDR3 is also encoded by other nucleotide sequences in the sample. The V gene is TRBV9, the J gene TRBJ1-5; D gene unclear. The V gene's germline CDR1 is SGDLS and CDR2 YYNGEE. V was cut by 0 bases and J by 2 bases, with 6 bases left in between. The CDR3 consists of 14 residues. CDR3 DNA sequence: TGTGCCAGCAGCGTAGGCGGGGGCAATCAGCCCCAGCATTTT. Translating gives CASSVGGGNQPQHF.

The chain couples TRBV25-1 to TRBJ1-2; 7 bases agree with TRBD1. Germline loops: CDR1 MGHDK, CDR2 SYGVNS. Trimming took 0 bases from V and 8 from J; bases not matched to a gene: 3. The CDR3 is 13 amino acids. This chain's CDR3 is CASSEYQGVGYTF. DNA of the CDR3: TGTGCCAGCAGTGAATACCAGGGGGTAGGCTACACCTTC.

The chain couples TRBV11-3 to TRBJ1-3; TRBD1 aligns across 10 bases. J was trimmed by 3 bases and V by 6 bases; bases with no gene match: 11. The CDR3 is made up of 17 amino acids. From germline, CDR1 is SGHNT and CDR2 YENEEA. CDR3 in amino acids: CASSRDRGRLGGNTIYF. The CDR3 DNA reads as TGTGCCAGCAGTCGGGACAGGGGAAGACTCGGTGGAAACACCATATATTTT.

In its sample, this clone was seen once. The rearrangement uses TRBV2 and TRBJ1-1, with D tentatively TRBD1 (6 bases). This CDR3 is 17 amino acids long. The ends were cut back, 4 bases at V and 0 bases at J, with 18 bases in the middle. Germline CDR1 SNHLY, CDR2 FYNNEI. The CDR3 nucleotides read TGTGCCAGCAGTGTAAACCTTCAGGGGCCGATGAACACTGAAGCTTTCTTT. It codes for CASSVNLQGPMNTEAFF.

This clone occurred once. V gene TRBV7-8 combines with J gene TRBJ2-5; D is possibly TRBD1 (8 bases). Germline V gene sequence: CDR1 SGHVS, CDR2 FQNEAQ. Trimming shortened V by 10 bases and J by 0 bases, and 15 bases separated the two germline ends. CDR3 length: 14 amino acids. The chain's CDR3 is CATHRGGYQETQYF. CDR3 bases: TGTGCCACCCACAGGGGGGGGTACCAAGAGACCCAGTACTTC. The full variable domain, its missing parts supplied by reference TRBV7-8 and TRBJ2-5, is GAGVSQSPRYKVAKRGQDVALRCDPISGHVSLFWYQQALGQGPEFLTYFQNEAQLDKSGLPSDRFFAERPEGSVSTLKIQRTQQEDSAVYLCATHRGGYQETQYFGPGTRLLVL.

V gene TRBV4-2 combines with J gene TRBJ2-3; 11 bases line up with TRBD2. Germline CDR1 reads LGHNA; CDR2 reads YNFKEQ. The V gene end was trimmed by 3 bases and the J gene end by 2 bases; junction bases not matched to a gene: 7. The CDR3 sequence is 17 residues long. DNA for the CDR3: TGTGCCAGCAGCCAGGCAGGGACTAGCGGACTCACAGATACGCAGTATTTT. It is translated as CASSQAGTSGLTDTQYF.

The genes are TRBV5-1 and TRBJ1-2; 8 bases fit TRBD1. The CDR3 is 13 amino acids. V dropped 3 bases and J dropped 8; count of bases not matched to a gene: 6. Germline CDR1 is SGHRS and CDR2 is YFSETQ. CDR3 coding DNA: TGCGCCAGCAGCTCAGACAGGGGCGGCGGCTACACCTTC. Amino acids: CASSSDRGGGYTF.